This TCR beta chain was sequenced for a study of PD-L1 blockade in urothelial cancer. Templates that were synthetic TCR analogs were spiked into each PCR. The repertoire was sequenced with immunoSEQ multiplex PCR; TCRdb's copy has only in-frame clones and lacks some. Of about 47,000 clones listed, 65% to 85% are singletons. The CDR3 runs to 14 residues. The junction had 5 bases not matched to a gene; V was cut back by 6 bases and J by 0 bases. The V gene's germline CDR1 is SNHLY and CDR2 FYNNEI. The time point was: pretreatment peripheral blood. The sequence derives from a man in his 60s with urothelial cancer. The sequences come from PBMCs, collected around atezolizumab (anti-PD-L1) treatment. The chain couples TRBV2 to TRBJ2-7; TRBD1 aligns across 7 bases. As DNA, the CDR3 is TGTGCCAGCAGGAGGACAGGTAGCTCCTACGAGCAGTACTTC. It translates to CASRRTGSSYEQYF.